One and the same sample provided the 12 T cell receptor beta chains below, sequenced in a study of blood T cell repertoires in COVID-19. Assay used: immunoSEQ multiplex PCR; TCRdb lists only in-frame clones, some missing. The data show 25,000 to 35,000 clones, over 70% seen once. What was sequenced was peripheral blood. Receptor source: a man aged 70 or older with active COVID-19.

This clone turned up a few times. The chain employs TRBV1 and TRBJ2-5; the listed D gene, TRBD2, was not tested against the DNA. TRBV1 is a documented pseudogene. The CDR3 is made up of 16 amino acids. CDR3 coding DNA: TGCACCAGCAGCCCCCGGACCCCCGGGGGGGCCAAATCTCAGTACTTC. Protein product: CTSSPRTPGGAKSQYF.

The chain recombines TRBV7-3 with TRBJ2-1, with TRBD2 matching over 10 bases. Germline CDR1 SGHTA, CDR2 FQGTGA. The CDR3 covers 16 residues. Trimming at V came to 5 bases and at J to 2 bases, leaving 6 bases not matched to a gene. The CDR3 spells CASSPVAGGTYNEQFF. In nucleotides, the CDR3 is TGTGCCAGCAGCCCCGTAGCGGGGGGAACCTACAATGAGCAGTTCTTC.

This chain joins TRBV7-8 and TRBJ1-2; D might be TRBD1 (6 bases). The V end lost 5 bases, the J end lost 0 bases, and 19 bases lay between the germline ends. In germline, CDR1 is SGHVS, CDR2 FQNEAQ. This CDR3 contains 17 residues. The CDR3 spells CASSPRQAPFANYGYTF. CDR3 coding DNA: TGTGCCAGCAGCCCGCGACAGGCCCCGTTTGCTAACTATGGCTACACCTTC.

The CDR3 bases are TGTGCCAGCAGTTTTAGGTGGGCGGGGAGGGACAGGAATGAGCAGTTCTTC. As protein: CASSFRWAGRDRNEQFF. This sequence joins TRBV27 and TRBJ2-1, with a possible D match to TRBD1 (8 bases). This CDR3 spans 17 amino acids. The V gene lost 3 bases and the J gene lost 7 bases, with 22 bases spanning the gap. Per germline, CDR1 MNHEY and CDR2 SMNVEV (reference sequence).

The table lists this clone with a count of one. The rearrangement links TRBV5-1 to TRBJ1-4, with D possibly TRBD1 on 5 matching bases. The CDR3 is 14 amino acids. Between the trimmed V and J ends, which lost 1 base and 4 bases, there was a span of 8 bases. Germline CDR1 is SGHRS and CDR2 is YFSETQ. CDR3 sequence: CASSLTGVNEKLFF. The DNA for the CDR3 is TGCGCCAGCAGCTTGACAGGCGTTAATGAAAAACTGTTTTTT.

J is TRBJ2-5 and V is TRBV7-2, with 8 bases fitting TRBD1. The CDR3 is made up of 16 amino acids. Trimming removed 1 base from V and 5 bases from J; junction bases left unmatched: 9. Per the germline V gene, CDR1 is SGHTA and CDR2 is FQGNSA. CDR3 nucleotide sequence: TGTGCCAGCAGCTTAGGCGGCAGGGGGCGAAGGGAGACCCAGTACTTC. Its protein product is CASSLGGRGRRETQYF. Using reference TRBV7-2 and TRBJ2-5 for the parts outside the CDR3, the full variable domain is GAGVSQSPSNKVTEKGKDVELRCDPISGHTALYWYRQSLGQGLEFLIYFQGNSAPDKSGLPSDRFSAERTGGSVSTLTIQRTQQEDSAVYLCASSLGGRGRRETQYFGPGTRLLVL.

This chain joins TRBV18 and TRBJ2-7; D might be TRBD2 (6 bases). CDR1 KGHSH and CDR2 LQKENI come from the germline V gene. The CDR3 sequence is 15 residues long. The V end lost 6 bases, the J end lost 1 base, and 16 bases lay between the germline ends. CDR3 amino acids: CASSTGTQQSYEQYF. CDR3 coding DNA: TGTGCCAGCTCTACCGGGACTCAGCAGTCCTACGAGCAGTACTTC.

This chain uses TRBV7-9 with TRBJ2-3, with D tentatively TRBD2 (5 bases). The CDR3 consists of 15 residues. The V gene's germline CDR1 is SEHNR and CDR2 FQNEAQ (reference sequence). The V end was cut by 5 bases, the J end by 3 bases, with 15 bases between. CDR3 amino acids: CASSPIGAVTDTQYF. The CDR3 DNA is TGTGCCAGCAGCCCAATCGGAGCGGTGACAGATACGCAGTATTTT.

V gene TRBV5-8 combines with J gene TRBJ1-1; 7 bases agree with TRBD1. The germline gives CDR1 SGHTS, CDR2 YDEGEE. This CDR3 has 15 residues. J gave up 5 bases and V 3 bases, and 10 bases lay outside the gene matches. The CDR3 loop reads CASSSRTGVGTEAFF. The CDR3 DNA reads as TGTGCCAGCAGCTCAAGAACAGGGGTAGGAACTGAAGCTTTCTTT.

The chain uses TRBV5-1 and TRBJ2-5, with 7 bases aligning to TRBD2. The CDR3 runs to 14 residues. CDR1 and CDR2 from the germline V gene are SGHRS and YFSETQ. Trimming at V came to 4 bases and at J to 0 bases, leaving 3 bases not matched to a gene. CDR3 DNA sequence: TGCGCCAGCAGCCGCGCGGGGGACCAAGAGACCCAGTACTTC. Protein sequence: CASSRAGDQETQYF.

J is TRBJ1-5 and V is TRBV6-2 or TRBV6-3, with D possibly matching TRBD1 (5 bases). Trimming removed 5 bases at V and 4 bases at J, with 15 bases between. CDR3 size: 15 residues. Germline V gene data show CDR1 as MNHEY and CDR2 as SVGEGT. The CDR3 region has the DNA TGTGCCAGCAGTCCCAGGGTTCAGGGTAATCAGCCCCAGCATTTT. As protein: CASSPRVQGNQPQHF.

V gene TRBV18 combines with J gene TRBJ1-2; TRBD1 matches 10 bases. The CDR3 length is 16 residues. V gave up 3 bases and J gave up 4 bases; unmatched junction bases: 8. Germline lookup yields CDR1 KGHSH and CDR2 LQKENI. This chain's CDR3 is CASSPTPGQGTYGYTF. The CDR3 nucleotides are TGTGCCAGCTCACCCACCCCGGGACAGGGGACCTATGGCTACACCTTC.